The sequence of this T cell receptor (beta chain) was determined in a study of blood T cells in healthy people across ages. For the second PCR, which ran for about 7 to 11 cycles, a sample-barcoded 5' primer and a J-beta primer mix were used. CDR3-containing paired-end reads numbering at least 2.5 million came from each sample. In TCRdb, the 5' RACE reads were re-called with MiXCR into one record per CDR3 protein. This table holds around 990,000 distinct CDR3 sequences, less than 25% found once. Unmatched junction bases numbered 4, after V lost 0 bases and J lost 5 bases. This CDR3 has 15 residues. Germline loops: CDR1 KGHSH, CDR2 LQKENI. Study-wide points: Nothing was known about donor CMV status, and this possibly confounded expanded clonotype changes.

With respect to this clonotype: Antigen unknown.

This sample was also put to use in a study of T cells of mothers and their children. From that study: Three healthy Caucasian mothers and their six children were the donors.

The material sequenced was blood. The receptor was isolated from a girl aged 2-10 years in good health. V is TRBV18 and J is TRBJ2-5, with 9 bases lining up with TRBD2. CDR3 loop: CASSPPGLALETQYF. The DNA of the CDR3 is TGTGCCAGCTCACCACCGGGACTAGCCTTGGAGACCCAGTACTTC.